These T cell receptor beta chains were read from a single sample in a study of control samples from healthy donors and cancer patients. Assay: immunoSEQ multiplex PCR; the TCRdb copy retains only in-frame clones and omits some. The sample holds around 130,000 clones, about 90% seen once. The sequencing input was PBMCs. The receptors were sampled from a man aged 50 or older with head and neck cancer. CDR3s include the opening cysteine and the closing phenylalanine or tryptophan. A D gene is named only where the DNA matches it firmly. The size entry is marked missing in some rows and otherwise reads once, few, many or a size class.

clone_size j_call d_call v_call cdr3_aa cdr3_nt
- TRBJ2-7 TRBD2 TRBV7-6 CASSLLGGYEQYF TGTGCCAGCAGCTTACTGGGGGGGTACGAGCAGTACTTC
- TRBJ1-1 TRBD1 TRBV13 CASSPGQGVTEAFF TGTGCCAGCAGCCCGGGACAGGGGGTAACTGAAGCTTTCTTT
- TRBJ1-2 - TRBV6-5 CASSRGANINYGYTF TGTGCCAGCAGTCGGGGGGCCAATATTAACTATGGCTACACCTTC
- TRBJ2-7 - TRBV5-1 CASSVQGGDWYEQYF TGCGCCAGCAGCGTCCAGGGGGGAGACTGGTACGAGCAGTACTTC
- TRBJ2-7 - TRBV27 CASSRTVPLRHEQYF TGTGCCAGCAGCCGGACAGTACCCCTACGCCACGAGCAGTACTTC
- TRBJ2-3 - TRBV2 CASSQDHGTDTQYF TGTGCCAGCAGTCAGGATCATGGGACAGATACGCAGTATTTT
- TRBJ2-1 - TRBV4-2 CASSQDPSYNEQFF TGTGCCAGCAGCCAAGATCCTTCCTACAATGAGCAGTTCTTC
- TRBJ2-7 - TRBV28 CASRAGIQYF TGTGCCAGCAGGGCCGGGATCCAGTACTTC
- TRBJ1-1 - TRBV11-1 CASSLDGTEAFF TGTGCCAGCAGCTTAGACGGCACTGAAGCTTTCTTT
- TRBJ2-6 - TRBV9 CASSLGGLVNVLTF TGTGCCAGCAGCCTTGGGGGATTGGTCAACGTCCTGACTTTC
- TRBJ2-3 - TRBV2 CASSVQGMDTDTQYF TGTGCCAGCAGTGTTCAGGGTATGGACACAGATACGCAGTATTTT
- TRBJ2-1 - TRBV19 CASSIRGSSYNEQFF TGTGCCAGTAGTATTAGGGGGAGCTCCTACAATGAGCAGTTCTTC
- TRBJ2-5 - TRBV7-9 CASGRKETQYF TGTGCCAGCGGGAGAAAAGAGACCCAGTACTTC
- TRBJ2-4 - TRBV5-8 CASSPTGVRTTEPIQYF TGTGCCAGCAGCCCTACAGGGGTGAGGACTACCGAGCCCATTCAGTACTTC
few TRBJ1-3 - TRBV7-2 CASSSHGISGNTIYF TGTGCCAGCAGCTCACACGGGATCTCTGGAAACACCATATATTTT
- TRBJ2-7 - TRBV5-5 CASSPTSTAQIRNYEQYF TGTGCCAGCAGCCCTACCTCTACTGCTCAAATCCGAAACTACGAGCAGTACTTC
few TRBJ2-1 TRBD1 TRBV19 CASQDRGVNNEQFF TGTGCCAGCCAGGACAGGGGGGTTAACAATGAGCAGTTCTTC
- TRBJ1-6 - TRBV5-4 CASSFEWGNSPLHF TGTGCCAGCAGCTTTGAGTGGGGTAATTCACCCCTCCACTTT
- TRBJ1-1 - TRBV5-1 CASNIGGLNTEAFF TGCGCCAGCAACATCGGGGGCCTGAACACTGAAGCTTTCTTT
- TRBJ2-7 - TRBV6-5 CATLPSDRQYEQYF TGTGCCACCCTGCCGTCTGACAGGCAGTACGAGCAGTACTTC
- TRBJ2-7 - TRBV27 CASSLYPGYEQYF TGTGCCAGCAGTTTATACCCTGGCTACGAGCAGTACTTC
- TRBJ2-7 TRBD1 TRBV7-2 CASSTYRGDYEQYF TGTGCCAGCAGCACCTACAGGGGGGACTACGAGCAGTACTTC
- TRBJ2-2 - TRBV2 CASRTVNTGELFF TGTGCCAGCAGGACAGTTAACACCGGGGAGCTGTTTTTT
- TRBJ2-5 TRBD2 TRBV18 CASSLTSEQETQYF TGTGCCAGCTCCCTCACTAGCGAACAAGAGACCCAGTACTTC
once TRBJ2-1 TRBD2 TRBV5-4 CASSGTSKYNEQFF TGTGCCAGCTCCGGGACTAGCAAGTACAATGAGCAGTTCTTC
- TRBJ2-7 TRBD2 TRBV3-1/TRBV3-2 CASSPGGSTDYEQYF TGTGCCAGCAGCCCGGGGGGGTCCACCGACTACGAGCAGTACTTC
- TRBJ1-1 - TRBV2 CASSEALIRATEAFF TGTGCCAGCAGTGAAGCGCTTATCCGGGCCACTGAAGCTTTCTTT
few TRBJ1-2 - TRBV19 CASSMGSTGFGYYGYTF TGTGCCAGTAGTATGGGATCCACAGGGTTTGGCTACTATGGCTACACCTTC
- TRBJ2-7 TRBD2 TRBV14 CASSQPTSGLGEQYF TGTGCCAGCAGCCAACCGACTAGCGGGTTGGGTGAGCAGTACTTC
- TRBJ1-1 TRBD1 TRBV4-1 CASSLDRGAEAFF TGCGCCAGCAGCCTGGACAGGGGGGCTGAAGCTTTCTTT
- TRBJ2-1 - TRBV9 CASSVWASGEQFF TGTGCCAGCAGCGTATGGGCTAGTGGTGAGCAGTTCTTC
- TRBJ2-5 - TRBV9 CASSGVGGLDGETQYF TGTGCCAGCAGCGGGGTCGGGGGGCTGGATGGAGAGACCCAGTACTTC
- TRBJ2-2 - TRBV2 CASTSFIQGGELFF TGTGCCAGCACCAGCTTTATACAGGGTGGGGAGCTGTTTTTT
few TRBJ2-1 TRBD2 TRBV28 CASSLAGTSGSNEQFF TGTGCCAGCAGTTTAGCCGGGACTAGCGGGAGCAATGAGCAGTTCTTC
once TRBJ1-1 TRBD1 TRBV7-9 CASSGQGRSTEAFF TGTGCCAGCAGCGGACAGGGGCGCAGCACTGAAGCTTTCTTT
- TRBJ2-3 - TRBV15 CATSRDLPITDTQYF TGTGCCACCAGCAGAGATCTCCCCATCACAGATACGCAGTATTTT
- TRBJ2-3 - TRBV9 CASSTHSDTQYF TGTGCCAGCAGCACCCATTCAGATACGCAGTATTTT
- TRBJ1-6 - TRBV19 CASSTSGTNSPLHF TGTGCCAGTAGTACTTCGGGGACGAATTCACCCCTCCACTTT
- TRBJ2-1 TRBD2 TRBV5-4 CASSGTSFNEQFF TGTGCCAGCAGCGGGACTAGCTTCAATGAGCAGTTCTTC
- TRBJ1-3 - TRBV7-2 CASSLGQDSGNTIYF TGTGCCAGCAGCTTAGGACAGGACTCTGGAAACACCATATATTTT
- TRBJ1-1 TRBD1 TRBV19 CASSRTGGGYTEAFF TGTGCCAGTAGTCGGACAGGGGGCGGTTACACTGAAGCTTTCTTT
- TRBJ2-5 - TRBV2 CASSVRAGETQYF TGTGCCAGCAGTGTCAGGGCTGGGGAGACCCAGTACTTC
- TRBJ2-1 TRBD1 TRBV14 CASSRNRGLFNEQFF TGTGCCAGCAGCCGTAACAGGGGGCTATTCAATGAGCAGTTCTTC
- TRBJ2-2 - TRBV5-1 CASSLEEYGELFF TGCGCCAGCAGCTTGGAGGAGTACGGGGAGCTGTTTTTT
- TRBJ2-7 TRBD1 TRBV7-9 CASSLQGANEQYF TGTGCCAGCAGCTTACAGGGGGCTAACGAGCAGTACTTC
once TRBJ2-3 TRBD1 TRBV6-5 CASTKLTGGTDTQYF TGTGCCAGCACAAAATTGACAGGGGGCACAGATACGCAGTATTTT
- TRBJ2-1 - TRBV2 CASSEGPGPLYNEQFF TGTGCCAGCAGTGAAGGTCCAGGGCCTTTATACAATGAGCAGTTCTTC
few TRBJ2-7 TRBD1 TRBV5-1 CASSLTGGPSYEQYF TGCGCCAGCAGCTTGACAGGGGGACCTTCCTACGAGCAGTACTTC
- TRBJ2-1 TRBD1 TRBV5-4 CASSNPGQHYNEQFF TGTGCCAGCAGTAATCCGGGACAGCACTACAATGAGCAGTTCTTC
- TRBJ1-1 - TRBV6-6 CASTIAGPNTEAFF TGTGCCAGCACTATCGCGGGCCCGAACACTGAAGCTTTCTTT
- TRBJ2-3 - TRBV24-1 CATSSLVSSTDTQYF TGTGCCACCAGTTCCCTAGTGTCGAGCACAGATACGCAGTATTTT
- TRBJ2-1 TRBD2 TRBV5-1 CASSGGGYYNEQFF TGCGCCAGCAGCGGCGGGGGATACTACAATGAGCAGTTCTTC
- TRBJ2-1 - TRBV7-8 CASSLQGGVSNEQFF TGTGCCAGCAGCTTACAGGGGGGGGTTTCAAATGAGCAGTTCTTC
- TRBJ1-2 - TRBV5-4 CASSLANMGYGYTF TGTGCCAGCAGCTTGGCTAACATGGGCTATGGCTACACCTTC
- TRBJ2-1 TRBD2 TRBV7-2 CASSLLRGGGNEQFF TGTGCCAGCAGCCTGCTGCGGGGGGGTGGAAATGAGCAGTTCTTC
- TRBJ2-7 TRBD1 TRBV28 CASSSAGQGKQDYEQYF TGTGCCAGCAGTTCAGCTGGACAGGGCAAACAAGACTACGAGCAGTACTTC
once TRBJ2-1 - TRBV9 CASSVGGLEQFF TGTGCCAGCAGCGTAGGAGGGCTGGAGCAGTTCTTC
once TRBJ2-5 - TRBV6-2/TRBV6-3 CASSYFGGTQYF TGTGCCAGCAGTTACTTCGGGGGAACCCAGTACTTC
- TRBJ2-2 - TRBV10-3 CAIRGSATGTGELFF TGTGCCATCAGGGGGAGCGCGACGGGGACCGGGGAGCTGTTTTTT